The 32 T cell receptor beta chains presented below share a single source sample, sequenced in a study of T cell responses to AZD1222 COVID-19 vaccine. Profiling relied on immunoSEQ multiplex PCR, and the TCRdb table lists in-frame clones only, not all of them. In the table there are about 150,000 clones, approximately 90% of which are singletons. Source: peripheral blood, taken on day 0 of AZD1222 vaccination. These receptor sequences come from an adult in good health.

This clone was counted once. The chain couples TRBV19 to TRBJ2-1; 12 bases align to TRBD2. Unmatched junction bases numbered 4, after V lost 11 bases and J lost 5 bases. Germline loops: CDR1 LNHDA, CDR2 SQIVND (reference sequence). The CDR3 runs to 13 residues. The CDR3 bases are TGTGCCGCCCGGACTAGCGGGGACAATGAGCAGTTCTTC. This gives the protein CAARTSGDNEQFF.

V is TRBV21-1 and J is TRBJ1-5. TRBV21-1 is noted as a pseudogene. The CDR3 length is 15 residues. The CDR3 here is CASSKDGFGNQPQHF. CDR3 DNA: TGTGCCAGCAGCAAAGATGGGTTTGGCAATCAGCCCCAGCATTTT.

The CDR3 DNA reads as TGTGCCAGCAGTTTATCGACAGGGGCACAGCCCCAGCATTTT. Translating gives CASSLSTGAQPQHF. This chain links TRBV27 with TRBJ1-5, with TRBD1 matching over 8 bases. Germline lookup yields CDR1 MNHEY and CDR2 SMNVEV (reference sequence). V trimming: 0 bases; J trimming: 7 bases; junction bases outside the gene matches: 2. This CDR3 spans 14 amino acids.

The gene calls are TRBV6-5 and TRBJ1-1; D is uncertain. Germline V CDR1 and CDR2: MNHEY, SVGAGI. The length of the CDR3 is 13 residues. The ends were cut back, 6 bases at V and 0 bases at J, with 8 bases in the middle. The chain's CDR3 is CASRQTVNTEAFF. CDR3 sequence (DNA): TGTGCCAGCAGGCAAACAGTGAACACTGAAGCTTTCTTT.

The chain is built from TRBV13 and TRBJ1-1; D is ambiguous. Germline CDR1 and CDR2: PRHDT and FYEKMQ (reference sequence). This CDR3 has 14 amino acids. V lost 0 bases and J 6 bases, leaving 11 bases between the germline ends. CDR3 nucleotide sequence: TGTGCCAGCAGCTTAGGGACTCCCGGTGCTGAAGCTTTCTTT. It yields the protein CASSLGTPGAEAFF.

This clone was detected only a few times. The chain joins TRBV7-2 to TRBJ1-1; D uncertain. With 0 bases removed from V and 5 bases from J, the gap between germline ends came to 13 bases. The CDR3 spans 15 residues. From germline, CDR1 is SGHTA and CDR2 FQGNSA. The CDR3 coding sequence is TGTGCCAGCAGCTTAGCACCAACGTCTCAAACTGAAGCTTTCTTT. Protein: CASSLAPTSQTEAFF.

The rearrangement joins TRBV11-2 to TRBJ2-2; 8 bases are a match to TRBD2. Germline V lookup: CDR1 SGHAT, CDR2 FQNNGV. The J segment lost 2 bases and the V segment lost 2 bases, leaving 1 base of the junction unmatched. The CDR3 sequence is 15 residues long. The CDR3: CASSLRGGNTGELFF. The CDR3 nucleotides read TGTGCCAGCAGCTTACGGGGGGGCAACACCGGGGAGCTGTTTTTT.

The rearrangement joins TRBV6-5 to TRBJ1-4, with D perhaps matching TRBD1 (6 bases). CDR1 is MNHEY, CDR2 SVGAGI, per germline. The V gene lost 8 bases and the J gene lost 0 bases, with 10 bases spanning the gap. This CDR3 region has 14 residues. DNA of the CDR3: TGTGCCAGCGAGCAGGGGTCAACTAATGAAAAACTGTTTTTT. Translating gives CASEQGSTNEKLFF.

The chain is built from TRBV7-9 and TRBJ1-4; D is perhaps TRBD1 (6 bases). Deletions cut 1 base from V and 3 bases from J, with 9 bases between. The germline CDR1 and CDR2 sequences are SEHNR and FQNEAQ (reference sequence). This CDR3 has 15 residues. CDR3 loop: CASSLVPGANEKLFF. Here the CDR3 DNA reads TGTGCCAGCAGCTTAGTCCCAGGGGCTAATGAAAAACTGTTTTTT.

The chain combines TRBV19 with TRBJ2-3; 10 nucleotides agree with TRBD2. The ends lost 3 bases at V and 6 bases at J; junction bases unmatched: 9. Germline V gene lookup returns CDR1 LNHDA and CDR2 SQIVND (reference sequence). The CDR3 is 16 residues long. CDR3 in amino acids: CASSISGGARVDTQYF. For the CDR3, the DNA is TGTGCCAGTAGTATCAGCGGGGGGGCGCGCGTGGATACGCAGTATTTT.

The chain links TRBV5-1 to TRBJ2-1; TRBD2 might be the D (5 bases). Trimming shortened V by 5 bases and J by 8 bases, and 14 bases separated the two germline ends. Germline-derived CDR1 and CDR2 are SGHRS and YFSETQ. This CDR3 comprises 13 residues. The CDR3 DNA sequence: TGCGCCAGCAGATTGCAGGTGGGAGATGAGCAGTTCTTC. Its translation: CASRLQVGDEQFF.

The gene calls are TRBV10-3 and TRBJ2-7; 9 nucleotides align to TRBD2. Trimming removed 0 bases from V and 0 bases from J; junction bases left unmatched: 9. Germline CDR1 and CDR2: ENHRY and SYGVKD. This CDR3 is 18 amino acids long. This CDR3 is CAISESGGAGGNSYEQYF. The CDR3 DNA sequence: TGTGCCATCAGTGAGTCTGGGGGAGCGGGGGGCAACTCCTACGAGCAGTACTTC.

This clone has a count of ten or more. The rearrangement links TRBV4-1 to TRBJ1-5, with a possible D match to TRBD1 (6 bases). Trimming took 3 bases from V and 3 from J, leaving 9 bases between them. Looked up from germline, CDR1 is MGHRA and CDR2 is YSYEKL. This CDR3 has 14 residues. Here the CDR3 DNA reads TGCGCCAGCAGCCATACAGGGCACAATCAGCCCCAGCATTTT. This translates into CASSHTGHNQPQHF.

This rearrangement joins TRBV5-1 to TRBJ2-7; 11 bases are a match to TRBD2. Germline V gene lookup returns CDR1 SGHRS and CDR2 YFSETQ. Losses at the gene ends were 5 bases for V and 0 bases for J; bases not matched to a gene: 4. The CDR3 is 15 amino acids. CDR3 amino acids: CASRVLAGGSYEQYF. In DNA, the CDR3 is TGCGCCAGCAGGGTCCTAGCGGGGGGCTCCTACGAGCAGTACTTC.

This chain joins TRBV28 and TRBJ1-1; a weak D match, TRBD1 (6 bases). The CDR3 is 13 residues long. Germline loops: CDR1 MDHEN, CDR2 SYDVKM. The V and J ends lost 2 bases and 3 bases respectively, with 7 bases between them. CDR3 nucleotides: TGTGCCAGCAGTTTAGCAGGGGACACTGAAGCTTTCTTT. Amino acids: CASSLAGDTEAFF.

The chain couples TRBV4-3 to TRBJ2-1, with D possibly TRBD1 on 5 matching bases. Trimming took 5 bases from V and 0 from J, leaving 17 bases between them. The CDR3 extends over 17 amino acids. CDR1 LGHNA and CDR2 YSLEER come from the germline V gene. CDR3 in DNA: TGCGCCAGCAGCGCGAGCTTGGCGACAGTCTCCTACAATGAGCAGTTCTTC. Protein: CASSASLATVSYNEQFF.

This rearrangement joins TRBV12-3 or TRBV12-4 to TRBJ2-7; D uncertain. The V end was cut by 4 bases, the J end by 6 bases, with 7 bases between. This CDR3 comprises 11 residues. The CDR3: CASSSLGEQYF. For the CDR3, the DNA is TGTGCCAGCAGTTCGCTAGGCGAGCAGTACTTC.

The chain has TRBV6-5 and TRBJ2-4; D possibly corresponds to TRBD1 (6 bases). With 5 bases removed from V and 0 bases from J, the gap between germline ends came to 11 bases. The V gene's germline CDR1 is MNHEY and CDR2 SVGAGI. CDR3 length: 15 amino acids. The chain's CDR3 is CASSTAGAAKNIQYF. The CDR3 DNA follows: TGTGCCAGCAGTACCGCAGGGGCAGCCAAAAACATTCAGTACTTC.

As regards this clone: Other DNA sequences in the sample encode the same CDR3. V and J are TRBV19 and TRBJ1-3; D not certain. CDR1 is LNHDA, CDR2 SQIVND, per germline (reference sequence). Trimming cost V 2 bases and J 2 bases, with 4 bases left between them. The CDR3 consists of 13 residues. The CDR3 bases are TGTGCCAGTAGTATACTGCCTGGAAACACCATATATTTT. This encodes CASSILPGNTIYF.

V gene TRBV6-2 or TRBV6-3 combines with J gene TRBJ2-7; 12 nucleotides agree with TRBD1. The germline gives CDR1 MNHEY, CDR2 SVGEGT. The CDR3 runs to 15 residues. J lost 6 bases, V lost 4 bases, and 7 bases had no gene match. The CDR3 DNA follows: TGTGCCAGCAGTTCTGGGGGACAGGGGGCACGCGAGCAGTACTTC. It codes for CASSSGGQGAREQYF.

This clone is a singleton in its sample. This chain uses TRBV5-1 with TRBJ1-2; no clear D gene. The V end lost 0 bases, the J end lost 7 bases, and 4 bases lay between the germline ends. CDR1 is SGHRS and CDR2 is YFSETQ in the germline V gene. This CDR3 is 11 amino acids long. The CDR3 spells CASSLGIGYTF. CDR3 DNA: TGCGCCAGCAGCTTGGGGATTGGCTACACCTTC. Full variable domain (outside the CDR3, taken from reference TRBV5-1 and TRBJ1-2): KAGVTQTPRYLIKTRGQQVTLSCSPISGHRSVSWYQQTPGQGLQFLFEYFSETQRNKGNFPGRFSGRQFSNSRSEMNVSTLELGDSALYLCASSLGIGYTFGSGTRLTVV.

This chain joins TRBV19 and TRBJ1-6; no firm D call. The germline CDR1 and CDR2 sequences are LNHDA and SQIVND (reference sequence). The CDR3 has 15 residues. V gave up 5 bases and J gave up 4 bases, with 12 bases separating them. The DNA of the CDR3 is TGTGCCAGTAGTGGGCGGACGGGATATAATTCACCCCTCCACTTT. It codes for CASSGRTGYNSPLHF.

With respect to this clone: This same CDR3 is encoded by further DNA sequences in the sample. V usage is TRBV7-9 and J usage is TRBJ1-4, with D possibly being TRBD1 (5 bases). The germline V and J ends were trimmed by 4 bases and 2 bases, with 11 bases remaining between them. Germline assignment: CDR1 SEHNR and CDR2 FQNEAQ (reference sequence). The CDR3 loop spans 15 amino acids. In nucleotides, the CDR3 is TGTGCCAGCAGCTCCCAGGGTACGACTAATGAAAAACTGTTTTTT. Translated: CASSSQGTTNEKLFF.

This clone has only one observation. The sample carries other DNA sequences with the same CDR3. V gene TRBV12-3 or TRBV12-4 combines with J gene TRBJ2-7; D might be TRBD2 (5 bases). The CDR3 is made up of 13 amino acids. V was shortened by 5 bases and J by 0 bases, with 8 bases between the two germline ends. Here the CDR3 reads CASSLGDSYEQYF. In DNA form, the CDR3 reads TGTGCCAGCAGTCTCGGGGACTCCTACGAGCAGTACTTC.

This chain joins TRBV14 and TRBJ2-1; 8 positions match TRBD2. The CDR3 extends over 15 amino acids. V lost 4 bases, J lost 3 bases, and 5 bases stayed unmatched. Germline V lookup: CDR1 SGHDN, CDR2 FVKESK. The CDR3 DNA reads as TGTGCCAGCAGCCTTGGAAGCGGGGGCTACAATGAGCAGTTCTTC. Translation gives CASSLGSGGYNEQFF.

The chain combines TRBV11-1 with TRBJ1-1; perhaps TRBD1 as D (6 bases). V was pared by 5 bases and J by 1 base, with 8 bases between. CDR1 and CDR2 (germline): SGHAT, FQDESV (reference sequence). CDR3 length: 13 residues. This CDR3 is CASSLGQNTEAFF. CDR3 nucleotide sequence: TGTGCCAGCAGCCTGGGACAGAACACTGAAGCTTTCTTT.

This chain connects TRBV3-1 (or the pseudogene TRBV3-2) to TRBJ2-7; 7 nucleotides agree with TRBD2. The V gene's germline CDR1 is LGHDT and CDR2 YNNKEL (reference sequence). V lost 2 bases, J lost 2 bases, and 3 bases stayed unmatched. CDR3 length equals 14 residues. CDR3 DNA sequence: TGTGCCAGCAGCCAAAGCGGGGCGACCTACGAGCAGTACTTC. Translating gives CASSQSGATYEQYF.

V gene TRBV19 combines with J gene TRBJ2-4; 8 bases line up with TRBD2. Germline CDR1 LNHDA, CDR2 SQIVND (reference sequence). V lost 3 bases to trimming and J lost 5 bases; unmatched junction nucleotides: 18. There are 19 residues in the CDR3. This chain's CDR3 is CASSMRVGFSGNRENIQYF. CDR3 DNA sequence: TGTGCCAGTAGTATGCGAGTTGGGTTTAGCGGGAACCGGGAAAACATTCAGTACTTC.

V usage is TRBV20-1 and J usage is TRBJ2-1; D uncertain. CDR1 and CDR2 from the germline V gene are DFQATT and SNEGSKA (reference sequence). The ends were cut back, 6 bases at V and 4 bases at J, with 7 bases in the middle. The CDR3 is 11 residues long. CDR3 nucleotides: TGCAGTGCCACGTATTACAATGAGCAGTTCTTC. Translating it yields CSATYYNEQFF.

The chain carries TRBV7-2 and TRBJ1-2; 11 bases fit TRBD1. Germline V gene lookup returns CDR1 SGHTA and CDR2 FQGNSA. V shed 5 bases and J 4 bases; nucleotides not matched to a gene: 6. This CDR3 region has 15 residues. In DNA form, the CDR3 reads TGTGCCAGCAGCCCTGGACAGGGGGCTATCTATGGCTACACCTTC. It codes for CASSPGQGAIYGYTF.

This clone showed up just once. The genes are TRBV7-2 and TRBJ1-2; TRBD1 matches 10 bases. CDR3 length equals 14 residues. Germline CDR1 SGHTA, CDR2 FQGNSA. J gave up 6 bases and V 4 bases, and 5 bases lay outside the gene matches. This CDR3 is CASSSRDRGDGYTF. The CDR3 coding sequence is TGTGCCAGCAGCTCCCGGGACAGGGGAGATGGCTACACCTTC.

The sample holds a few counts of this clone. The V gene is TRBV27, the J gene TRBJ1-5; 7 positions agree with TRBD1. The germline V gene has CDR1 MNHEY and CDR2 SMNVEV (reference sequence). V lost 5 bases and J lost 7; bases outside the gene matches: 11. The CDR3 spans 15 residues. This CDR3 reads CASSPQDRVGQPQHF. Here the CDR3 DNA reads TGTGCCAGCAGTCCACAAGACAGGGTAGGGCAGCCCCAGCATTTT.